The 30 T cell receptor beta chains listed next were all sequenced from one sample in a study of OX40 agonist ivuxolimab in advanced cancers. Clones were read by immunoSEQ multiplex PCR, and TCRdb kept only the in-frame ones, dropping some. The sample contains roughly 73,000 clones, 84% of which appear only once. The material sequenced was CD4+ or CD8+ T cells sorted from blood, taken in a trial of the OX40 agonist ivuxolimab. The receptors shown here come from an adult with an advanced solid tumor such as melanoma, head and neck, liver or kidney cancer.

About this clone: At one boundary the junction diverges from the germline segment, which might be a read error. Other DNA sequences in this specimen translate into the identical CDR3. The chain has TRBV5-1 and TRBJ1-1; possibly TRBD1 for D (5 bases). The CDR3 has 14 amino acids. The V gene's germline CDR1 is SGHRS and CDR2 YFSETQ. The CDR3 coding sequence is TGCGCCAGCACCTTGGGGGTCGCGAACACTGAAGCCTTCTTT. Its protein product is CASTLGVANTEAFF.

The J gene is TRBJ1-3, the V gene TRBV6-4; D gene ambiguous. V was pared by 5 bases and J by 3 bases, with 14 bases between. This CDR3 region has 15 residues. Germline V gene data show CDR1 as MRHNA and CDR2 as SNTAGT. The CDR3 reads CASSINSENGNTIYF. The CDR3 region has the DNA TGTGCCAGCAGTATCAACAGTGAAAATGGAAACACCATATATTTT.

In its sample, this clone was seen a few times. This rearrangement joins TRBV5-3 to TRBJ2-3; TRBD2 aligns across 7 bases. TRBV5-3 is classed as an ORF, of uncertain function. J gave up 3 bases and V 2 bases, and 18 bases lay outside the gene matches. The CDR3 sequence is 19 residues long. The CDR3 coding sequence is TGTGCCAGAAGCTTTTTACTGCGGGAGAGGTGGGGGAGAACAGATACGCAGTATTTT. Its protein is CARSFLLRERWGRTDTQYF.

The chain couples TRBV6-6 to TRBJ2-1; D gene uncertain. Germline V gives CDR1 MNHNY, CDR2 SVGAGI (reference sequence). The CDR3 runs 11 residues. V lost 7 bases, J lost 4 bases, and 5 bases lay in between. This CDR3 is CASTKYNEQFF. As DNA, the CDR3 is TGTGCCAGCACTAAATACAATGAGCAGTTCTTC.

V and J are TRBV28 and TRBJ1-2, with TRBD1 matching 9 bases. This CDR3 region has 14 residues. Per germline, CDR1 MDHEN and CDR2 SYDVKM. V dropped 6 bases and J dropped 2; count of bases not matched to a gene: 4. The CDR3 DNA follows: TGTGCCAGCAGCCTGGGACAGGGAAACTATGGCTACACCTTC. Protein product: CASSLGQGNYGYTF.

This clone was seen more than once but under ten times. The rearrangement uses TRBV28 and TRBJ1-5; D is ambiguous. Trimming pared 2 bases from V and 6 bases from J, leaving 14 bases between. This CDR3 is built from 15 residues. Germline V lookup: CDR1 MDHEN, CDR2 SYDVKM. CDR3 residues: CASSLGRGGSQPQHF. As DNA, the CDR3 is TGTGCCAGCAGTTTAGGCCGAGGAGGGAGTCAGCCCCAGCATTTT.

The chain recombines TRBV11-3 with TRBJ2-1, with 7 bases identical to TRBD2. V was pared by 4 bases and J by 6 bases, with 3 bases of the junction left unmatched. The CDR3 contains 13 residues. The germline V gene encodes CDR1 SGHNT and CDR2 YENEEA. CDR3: CASSSGTINEQFF. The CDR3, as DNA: TGTGCCAGCAGCTCAGGGACTATCAATGAGCAGTTCTTC.

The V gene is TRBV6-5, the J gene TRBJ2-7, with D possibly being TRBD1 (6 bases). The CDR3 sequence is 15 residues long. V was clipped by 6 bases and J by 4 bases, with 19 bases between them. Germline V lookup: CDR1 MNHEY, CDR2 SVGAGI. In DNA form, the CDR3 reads TGTGCCAGCAGGCCCAGGGGTGGTTCGGTTTACGAGCAGTACTTC. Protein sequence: CASRPRGGSVYEQYF.

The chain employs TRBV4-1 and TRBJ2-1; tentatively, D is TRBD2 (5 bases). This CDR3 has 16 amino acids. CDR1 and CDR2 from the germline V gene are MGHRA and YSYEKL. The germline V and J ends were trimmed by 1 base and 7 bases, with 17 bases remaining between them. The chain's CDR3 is CASSQGAAGSLNEQFF. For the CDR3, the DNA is TGCGCCAGCAGCCAAGGCGCGGCGGGCAGTCTTAATGAGCAGTTCTTC.

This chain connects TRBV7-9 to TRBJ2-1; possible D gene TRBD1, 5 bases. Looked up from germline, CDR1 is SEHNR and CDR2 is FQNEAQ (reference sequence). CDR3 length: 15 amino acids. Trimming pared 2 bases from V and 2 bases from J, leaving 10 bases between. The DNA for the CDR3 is TGTGCCAGCAGCTTATGGGCAGGGACCTACAATGAGCAGTTCTTC. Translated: CASSLWAGTYNEQFF.

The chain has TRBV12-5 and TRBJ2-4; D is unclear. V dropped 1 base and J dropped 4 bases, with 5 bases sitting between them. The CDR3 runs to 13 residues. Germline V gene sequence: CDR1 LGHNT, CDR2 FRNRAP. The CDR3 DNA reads TGTGCTAGTGGTTTGGGGGTTAAAAACATTCAGTACTTC. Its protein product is CASGLGVKNIQYF. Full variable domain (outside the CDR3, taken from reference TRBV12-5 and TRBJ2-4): DARVTQTPRHKVTEMGQEVTMRCQPILGHNTVFWYRQTMMQGLELLAYFRNRAPLDDSGMPKDRFSAEMPDATLATLKIQPSEPRDSAVYFCASGLGVKNIQYFGAGTRLSVL.

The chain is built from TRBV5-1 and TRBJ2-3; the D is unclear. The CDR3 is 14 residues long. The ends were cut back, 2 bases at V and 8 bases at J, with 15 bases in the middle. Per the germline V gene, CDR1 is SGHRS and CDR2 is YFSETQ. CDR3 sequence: CASSFPHGLRTQYF. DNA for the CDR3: TGCGCCAGCAGCTTCCCCCATGGCCTGCGTACGCAGTATTTT.

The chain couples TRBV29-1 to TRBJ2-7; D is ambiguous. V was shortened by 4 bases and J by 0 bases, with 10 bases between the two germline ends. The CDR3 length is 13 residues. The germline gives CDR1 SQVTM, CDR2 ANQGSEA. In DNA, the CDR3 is TGCAGCGTTGTGACAAGTCTCTCCTACGAGCAGTACTTC. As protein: CSVVTSLSYEQYF.

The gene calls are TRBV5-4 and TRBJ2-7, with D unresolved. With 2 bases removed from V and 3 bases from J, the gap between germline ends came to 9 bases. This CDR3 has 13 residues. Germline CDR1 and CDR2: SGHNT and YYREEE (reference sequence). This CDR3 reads CASSFRPGYEQYF. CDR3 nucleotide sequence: TGTGCCAGCAGCTTCCGACCAGGCTACGAGCAGTACTTC.

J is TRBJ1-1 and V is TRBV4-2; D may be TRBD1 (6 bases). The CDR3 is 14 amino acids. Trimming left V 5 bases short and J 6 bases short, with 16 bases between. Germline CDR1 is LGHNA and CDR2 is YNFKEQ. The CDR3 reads CASSTTGIRAEAFF. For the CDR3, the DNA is TGTGCCAGCAGCACCACAGGGATTCGAGCTGAAGCTTTCTTT.

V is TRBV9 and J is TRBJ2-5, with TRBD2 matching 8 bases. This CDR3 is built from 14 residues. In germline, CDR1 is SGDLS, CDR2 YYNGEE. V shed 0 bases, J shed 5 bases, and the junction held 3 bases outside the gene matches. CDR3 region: CASSVGSGGETQYF. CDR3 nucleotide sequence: TGTGCCAGCAGCGTAGGCAGCGGGGGTGAGACCCAGTACTTC.

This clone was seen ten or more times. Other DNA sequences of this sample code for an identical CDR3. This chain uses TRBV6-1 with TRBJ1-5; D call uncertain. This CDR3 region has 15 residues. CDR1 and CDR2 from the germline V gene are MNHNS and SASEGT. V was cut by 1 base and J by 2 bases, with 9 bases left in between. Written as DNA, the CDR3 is TGTGCCAGCAGTGAAGACCCATCGGGCAATCAGCCCCAGCATTTT. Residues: CASSEDPSGNQPQHF.

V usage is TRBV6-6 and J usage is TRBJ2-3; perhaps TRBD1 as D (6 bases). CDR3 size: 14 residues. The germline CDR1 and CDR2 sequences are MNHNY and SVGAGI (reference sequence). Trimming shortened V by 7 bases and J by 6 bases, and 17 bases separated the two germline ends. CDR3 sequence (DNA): TGTGCCAGCACCACTCCTTCAGGGGTGGATACGCAGTATTTT. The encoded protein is CASTTPSGVDTQYF.

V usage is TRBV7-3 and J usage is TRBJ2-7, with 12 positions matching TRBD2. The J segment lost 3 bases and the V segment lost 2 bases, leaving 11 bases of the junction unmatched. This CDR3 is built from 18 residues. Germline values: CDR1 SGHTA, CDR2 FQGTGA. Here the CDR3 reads CASSLSLTSGRNIYEQYF. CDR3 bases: TGTGCCAGCAGCTTATCCCTTACTAGCGGGAGGAATATCTACGAGCAGTACTTC.

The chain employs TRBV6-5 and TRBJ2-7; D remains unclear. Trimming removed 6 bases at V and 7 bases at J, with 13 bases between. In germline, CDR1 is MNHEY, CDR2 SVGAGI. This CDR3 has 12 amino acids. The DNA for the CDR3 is TGTGCCAGCAGCCGCCTGGGGTTAGAGCAGTACTTC. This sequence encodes CASSRLGLEQYF.

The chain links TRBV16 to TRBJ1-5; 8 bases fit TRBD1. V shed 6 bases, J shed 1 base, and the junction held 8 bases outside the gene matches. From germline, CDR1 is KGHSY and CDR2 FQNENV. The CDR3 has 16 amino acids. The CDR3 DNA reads TGTGCCAGCAGTCCTGGACAGGGAAGGAGCAATCAGCCCCAGCATTTT. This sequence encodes CASSPGQGRSNQPQHF.

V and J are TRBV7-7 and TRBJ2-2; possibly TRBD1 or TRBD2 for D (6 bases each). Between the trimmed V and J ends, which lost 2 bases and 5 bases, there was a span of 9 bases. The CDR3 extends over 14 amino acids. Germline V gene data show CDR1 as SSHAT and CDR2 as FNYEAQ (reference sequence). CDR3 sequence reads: CASSLSGATGELFF. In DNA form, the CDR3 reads TGTGCCAGCAGCTTATCGGGGGCTACCGGGGAGCTGTTTTTT. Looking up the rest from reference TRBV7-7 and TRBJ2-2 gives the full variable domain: GAGVSQSPRYKVTKRGQDVTLRCDPISSHATLYWYQQALGQGPEFLTYFNYEAQPDKSGLPSDRFSAERPEGSISTLTIQRTEQRDSAMYRCASSLSGATGELFFGEGSRLTVL.

CDR3 sequence (DNA): TGTGCCAGCAGCTTCGGCAGGGGTTATGGCTACACCTTC. This codes for CASSFGRGYGYTF. The chain has TRBV5-6 and TRBJ1-2, with D possibly matching TRBD1 (6 bases). V lost 2 bases to trimming and J lost 5 bases, with 10 bases between them. Germline CDR1 is SGHDT and CDR2 is YYEEEE. The CDR3 totals 13 residues.

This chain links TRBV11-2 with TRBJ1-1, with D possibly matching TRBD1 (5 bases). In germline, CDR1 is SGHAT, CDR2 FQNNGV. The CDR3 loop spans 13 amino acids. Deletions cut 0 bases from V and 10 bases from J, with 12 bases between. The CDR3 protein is CASSLEGDRGAFF. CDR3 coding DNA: TGTGCCAGCAGCTTAGAAGGGGACCGGGGAGCTTTCTTT.

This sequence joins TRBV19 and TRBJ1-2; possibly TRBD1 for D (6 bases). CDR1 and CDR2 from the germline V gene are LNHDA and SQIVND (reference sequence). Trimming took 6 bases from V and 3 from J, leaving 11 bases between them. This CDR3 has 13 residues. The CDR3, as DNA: TGTGCCAGTAGCTGGGACACCGACTATGGCTACACCTTC. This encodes CASSWDTDYGYTF.

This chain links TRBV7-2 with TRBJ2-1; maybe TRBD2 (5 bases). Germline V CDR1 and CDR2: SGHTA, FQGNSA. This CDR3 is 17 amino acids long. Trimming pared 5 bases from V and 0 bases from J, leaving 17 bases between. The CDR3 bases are TGTGCCAGCAGCGCGGGCCCTAGCAGGAGCTCCTACAATGAGCAGTTCTTC. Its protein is CASSAGPSRSSYNEQFF.

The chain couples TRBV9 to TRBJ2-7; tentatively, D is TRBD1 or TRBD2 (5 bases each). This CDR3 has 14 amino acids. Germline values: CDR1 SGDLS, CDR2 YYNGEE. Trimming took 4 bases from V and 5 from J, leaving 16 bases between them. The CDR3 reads CASSPRGKNDEQYF. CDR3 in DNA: TGTGCCAGCAGCCCGAGGGGAAAGAACGACGAGCAGTACTTC.

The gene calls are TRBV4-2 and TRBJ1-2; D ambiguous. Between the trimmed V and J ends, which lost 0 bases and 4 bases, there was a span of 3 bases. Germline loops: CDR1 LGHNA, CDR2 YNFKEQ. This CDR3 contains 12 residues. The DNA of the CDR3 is TGTGCCAGCAGCCAAGACCCCTATGGCTACACCTTC. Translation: CASSQDPYGYTF.

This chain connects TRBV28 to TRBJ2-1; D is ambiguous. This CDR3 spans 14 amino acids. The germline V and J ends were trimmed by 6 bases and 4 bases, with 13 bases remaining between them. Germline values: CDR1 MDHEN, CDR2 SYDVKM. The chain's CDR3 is CASRELQQYNEQFF. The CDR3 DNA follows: TGTGCCAGCAGGGAGCTTCAGCAATACAATGAGCAGTTCTTC.

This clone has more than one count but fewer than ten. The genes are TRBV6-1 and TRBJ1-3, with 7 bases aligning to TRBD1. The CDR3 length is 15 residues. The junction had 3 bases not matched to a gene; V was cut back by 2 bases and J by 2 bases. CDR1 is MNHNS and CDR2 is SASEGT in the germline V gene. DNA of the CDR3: TGTGCCAGCAGTGAAACAGGGGCGCCTGGAAACACCATATATTTT. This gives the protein CASSETGAPGNTIYF.